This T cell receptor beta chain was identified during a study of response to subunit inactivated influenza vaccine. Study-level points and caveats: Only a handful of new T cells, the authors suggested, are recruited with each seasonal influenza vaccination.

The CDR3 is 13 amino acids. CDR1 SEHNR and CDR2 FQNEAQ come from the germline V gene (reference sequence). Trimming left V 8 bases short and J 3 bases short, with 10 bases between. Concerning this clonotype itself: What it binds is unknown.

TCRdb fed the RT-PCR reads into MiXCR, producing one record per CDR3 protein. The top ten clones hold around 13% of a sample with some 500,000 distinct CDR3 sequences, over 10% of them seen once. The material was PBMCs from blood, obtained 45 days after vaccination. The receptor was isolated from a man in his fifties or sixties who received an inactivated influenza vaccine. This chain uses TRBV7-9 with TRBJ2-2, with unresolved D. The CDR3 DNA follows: TGTGCCAGCGTTCTGGCGGACACCGGGGAGCTGTTTTTT. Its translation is CASVLADTGELFF. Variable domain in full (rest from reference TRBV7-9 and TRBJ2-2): DTGVSQNPRHKITKRGQNVTFRCDPISEHNRLYWYRQTLGQGPEFLTYFQNEAQLEKSRLLSDRFSAERPKGSFSTLEIQRTEQGDSAMYLCASVLADTGELFFGEGSRLTVL.